What follows is one T cell receptor beta chain and its context. This record comes from a study of shared clonotypes between healthy human individuals. TCRdb keeps only in-frame clones here, not all; method: immunoSEQ multiplex PCR. The sample lists fewer than 700,000 clones; roughly 96% were seen once. There are 16 residues in the CDR3. In germline, CDR1 is SGHRS, CDR2 YFSETQ. The ends were cut back, 7 bases at V and 0 bases at J, with 20 bases in the middle. Naive CD8 cells comprised CD45RO-negative, CCR7-positively selected cells, excluding terminally differentiated effector memory CD45RA+ cells. The sample was naive CD8+ T cells sorted from blood. This sequence was found in a woman aged 25-40 years in good health. The chain is built from TRBV5-1 and TRBJ2-7, with D tentatively TRBD1 or TRBD2 (6 bases each). CDR3 in DNA: TGCGCCAGCGGACCATTGGGGGGCGGGGTCTCCTACGAGCAGTACTTC. Amino acid sequence: CASGPLGGGVSYEQYF.